This TCR beta chain appears in the sequencing data of a study of blood T cell repertoires in COVID-19. Turning to the study itself: The United States, Italy and Spain provided the acute and convalescent COVID-19 samples. The cDNA or gDNA used as material had been derived from T cells, B-cell-depleted T cells, or PBMCs.

This CDR3 has 14 amino acids. The germline V gene encodes CDR1 MNHEY and CDR2 SVGAGI. The V segment lost 4 bases and the J segment 5 bases; nucleotides outside the gene matches: 5. Per the original data handling: How many nucleated cells were present was estimated from reference gene primer amplification. Libraries were prepared by immunoSEQ multiplex PCR; TCRdb keeps only in-frame clonotypes and omits some of them. That table is the source of V, J and clone size, and D and trimming were worked out from the DNA. The sample yields about 350,000 clones, more than 70% seen once. Seattle's enrolled individuals joined amid active infection and were then monitored longitudinally.

The specimen sequenced was peripheral blood. The genes are TRBV6-5 and TRBJ1-5; 7 bases are shared with TRBD1. This TCR derives from a woman aged 55-70 years with COVID-19, enrolled during active disease. CDR3 bases: TGTGCCAGCAGTTTCGCACAGGGGCATCAGCCCCAGCATTTT. Translation gives CASSFAQGHQPQHF.